The text below deals with one T cell receptor beta chain. This sample is part of a study of blood T cell repertoires in COVID-19. V was shortened by 3 bases and J by 2 bases, with 17 bases between the two germline ends. This CDR3 contains 16 residues. From germline, CDR1 is SGHKS and CDR2 YYEKEE (reference sequence). Original analysis: Amplifying reference gene primers gave estimates of nucleated cell counts. Only in-frame clones appear in the TCRdb table, and some are missing; sequencing was by immunoSEQ multiplex PCR. V and J calls and clone size are those listed in that table; D and trimming were worked out from the DNA. The sample yields 150,000 to 190,000 clones, 70% to 90% seen once.

The rearrangement links TRBV5-5 to TRBJ1-1, with D unresolved. The sample consisted of peripheral blood. The origin of this receptor is a woman aged 55-75 years with COVID-19, enrolled during active disease. The CDR3 is CASSSHLNLINTEAFF. The CDR3 DNA reads as TGTGCCAGCAGCTCCCACCTAAACTTGATAAACACTGAAGCTTTCTTT.